This is a list of T cell receptor beta chains from one sample in a study of CD8 T cells in ankylosing spondylitis. TCRdb passed the 5' RACE reads through MiXCR, listing each CDR3 protein once. Of about 540,000 distinct CDR3 sequences listed, over 9.5% were seen once; the top ten hold around 7%. The sequenced sample was blood, either unsorted or a sorted T cell fraction (not recorded which). The receptors originated from a male donor with ankylosing spondylitis. Both conserved end residues are part of each CDR3. The order of the fields is D gene, V gene, clone size, J gene, CDR3 DNA, CDR3 protein. A D gene is named only where the DNA matches it firmly. For some rows the clone size is stated as once, few or many, or as a class when expanded; others skip it.

D: TRBD2; V: TRBV20-1; size: -; J: TRBJ2-1; DNA: TGCAGTGCGACAACCTCTAGCGGTACTTACAATGAGCAGTTCTTC; CDR3: CSATTSSGTYNEQFF
D: -; V: TRBV4-1; size: many; J: TRBJ1-5; DNA: TGCGCCAGCAGCCCGGAGTCCGGTGGCAATCAGCCCCAGCATTTT; CDR3: CASSPESGGNQPQHF
D: -; V: TRBV14; size: few; J: TRBJ1-2; DNA: TGTGCCAGCAGCCCATTGCAGGGCTTCTATGGCTACACCTTC; CDR3: CASSPLQGFYGYTF
D: TRBD1; V: TRBV20-1; size: -; J: TRBJ2-2; DNA: TGCAGTGCTAGACCTAGGACAGGGGGCAATCGGGAGCTGTTTTTT; CDR3: CSARPRTGGNRELFF
D: TRBD2; V: TRBV12-3/TRBV12-4; size: -; J: TRBJ2-5; DNA: TGTGCCAGTCAAGAGCTAGCGGGAGGGTTAGGAGAGACCCAGTACTTC; CDR3: CASQELAGGLGETQYF
D: -; V: TRBV20-1; size: few; J: TRBJ1-5; DNA: TGCAGTGCTAGAGATGGCGGCAATCAGCCCCAGCATTTT; CDR3: CSARDGGNQPQHF
D: -; V: TRBV10-2; size: -; J: TRBJ1-6; DNA: TGCGCCAGCAGTCTGGCCCTCGAAAATTCACCCCTCCACTTT; CDR3: CASSLALENSPLHF
D: TRBD1; V: TRBV10-3; size: few; J: TRBJ1-1; DNA: TGTGCCATCAGTTGGGACAGGGACACTGAAGCTTTCTTT; CDR3: CAISWDRDTEAFF
D: TRBD2; V: TRBV11-2; size: -; J: TRBJ2-3; DNA: TGTGCCAGCAGGCGGAGAGCGGGGAATTTTTACGGTAGCACAGATACGCAGTATTTT; CDR3: CASRRRAGNFYGSTDTQYF
D: -; V: TRBV4-1; size: few; J: TRBJ2-1; DNA: TGCGCCAGCAGCCAAGATGTCAGGAGGGAGTGGTACAATGAGCAGTTCTTC; CDR3: CASSQDVRREWYNEQFF